Reported below is one T cell receptor (beta chain). The antigen is undetermined. This sample's time point: newly diagnosed GD, antithyroid drugs for less than 3 months. PBMC RNA served as the TCR library source. The data are from a study of regulatory T cells in long-lasting Graves disease. Study-wide results and limits: Persistent Graves' disease cases displayed lower TCR diversity than newly diagnosed ones.

Arm-PCR of CDR3 regions and iRepertoire HTBI primers were the basis on which TCR beta libraries were built. TCRdb recomputed calls from the multiplex PCR reads with MiXCR, one row per CDR3 protein. The table shows about 520,000 distinct CDR3 sequences, with 12% occurring only once. This same sample was also part of a study on T cells in Graves' hyperthyroidism and ophthalmopathy. That paper notes: Hyperthyroidism patients were newly diagnosed, had disease duration under 2 months, and were aged 18 to 65 years. Initially, a first-round RT-PCR of the TCR CDR3 employed the HTBI primer set. Most expanded thyroid clonotypes above 0.001 recurred in blood.

This specimen consisted of peripheral blood mononuclear cells (PBMCs), obtained at new diagnosis, from a patient treated with antithyroid drugs. This TCR came from a woman under 40 with Graves disease.

In DNA form, the CDR3 reads TGCGCCAGCAGCTTGGGTTCTTTAATAGGCTACACCTTC. Translated: CASSLGSLIGYTF. V and J are TRBV5-1 and TRBJ1-2; no clear D gene. The V end was cut by 0 bases, the J end by 8 bases, with 11 bases between. Per germline, CDR1 SGHRS and CDR2 YFSETQ. This CDR3 is 13 amino acids long.